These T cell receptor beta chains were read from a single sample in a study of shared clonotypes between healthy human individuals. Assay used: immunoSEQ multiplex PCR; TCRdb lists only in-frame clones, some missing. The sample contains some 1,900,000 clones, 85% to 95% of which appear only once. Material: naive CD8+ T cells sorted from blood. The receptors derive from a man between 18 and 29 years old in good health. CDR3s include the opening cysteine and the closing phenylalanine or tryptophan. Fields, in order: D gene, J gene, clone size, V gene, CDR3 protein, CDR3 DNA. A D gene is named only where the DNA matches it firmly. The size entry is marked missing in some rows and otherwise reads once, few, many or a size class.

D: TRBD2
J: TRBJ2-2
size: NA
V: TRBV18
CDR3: CASSGGLAGVRNTGELFF
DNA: TGTGCCAGCTCGGGAGGACTAGCGGGAGTTCGAAACACCGGGGAGCTGTTTTTT

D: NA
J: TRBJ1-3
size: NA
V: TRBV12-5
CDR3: CASGLISQGPGNTIYF
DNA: TGTGCTAGTGGTCTAATCTCCCAGGGTCCTGGAAACACCATATATTTT

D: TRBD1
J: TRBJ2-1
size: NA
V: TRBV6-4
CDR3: CASRKTGVDNEQFF
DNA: TGTGCCAGCAGAAAAACAGGGGTCGACAATGAGCAGTTCTTC

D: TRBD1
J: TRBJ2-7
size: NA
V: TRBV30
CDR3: CACLHRDRGFYEQYF
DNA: TGTGCCTGTTTACACCGGGACAGGGGCTTTTACGAGCAGTACTTC

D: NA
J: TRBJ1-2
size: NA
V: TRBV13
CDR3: CASSPGQSLIYGYTF
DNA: TGTGCCAGCAGCCCCGGACAGAGTCTAATCTATGGCTACACCTTC

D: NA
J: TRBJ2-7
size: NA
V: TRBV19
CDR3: CASSIFTGAEQYF
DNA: TGTGCCAGTAGTATATTTACAGGAGCCGAGCAGTACTTC

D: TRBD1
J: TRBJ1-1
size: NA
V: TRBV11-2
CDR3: CASSPFWTGETEAFF
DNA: TGTGCCAGCAGCCCGTTTTGGACAGGGGAGACTGAAGCTTTCTTT

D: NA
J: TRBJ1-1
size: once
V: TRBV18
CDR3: CASSPPGTEAFF
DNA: TGTGCCAGCTCGCCCCCGGGGACTGAAGCTTTCTTT

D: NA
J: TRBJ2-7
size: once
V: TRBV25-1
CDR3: CASSTLDRSSYEQYF
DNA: TGTGCCAGCAGTACCTTGGATAGGAGCTCCTACGAGCAGTACTTC

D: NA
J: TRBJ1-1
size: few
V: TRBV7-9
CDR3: CASHDSNTEAFF
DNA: TGTGCCAGCCATGACTCGAACACTGAAGCTTTCTTT

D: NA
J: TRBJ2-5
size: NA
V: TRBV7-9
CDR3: CASSPPGAEETQYF
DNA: TGTGCCAGCAGCCCACCCGGGGCCGAAGAGACCCAGTACTTC

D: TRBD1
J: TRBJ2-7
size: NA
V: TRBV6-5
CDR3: CASSLGQTSYEQYF
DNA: TGTGCCAGCAGTTTGGGACAGACTTCCTACGAGCAGTACTTC

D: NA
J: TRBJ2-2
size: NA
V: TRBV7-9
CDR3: CASSDSNTGELFF
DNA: TGTGCCAGCAGCGATTCCAACACCGGGGAGCTGTTTTTT

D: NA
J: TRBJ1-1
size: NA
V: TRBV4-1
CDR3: CASSLYGGGSDEAFF
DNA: TGCGCCAGCAGCCTATACGGAGGGGGATCAGATGAAGCTTTCTTT

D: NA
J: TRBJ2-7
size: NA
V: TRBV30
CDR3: CAWSVMDGYYEQYF
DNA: TGTGCCTGGAGTGTAATGGACGGCTACTACGAGCAGTACTTC

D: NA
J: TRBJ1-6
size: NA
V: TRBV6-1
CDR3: CASSEKRGLLHNSPLHF
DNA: TGTGCCAGCAGTGAAAAGAGGGGCCTGCTACATAATTCACCCCTCCACTTT

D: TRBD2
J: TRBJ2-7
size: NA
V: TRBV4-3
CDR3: CASSQHEGVAGGYEQYF
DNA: TGCGCCAGCAGCCAACATGAGGGTGTAGCGGGAGGCTACGAGCAGTACTTC

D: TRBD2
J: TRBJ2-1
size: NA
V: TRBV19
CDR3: CASSMTSGINEQFF
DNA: TGTGCCAGTAGTATGACTAGCGGGATCAATGAGCAGTTCTTC

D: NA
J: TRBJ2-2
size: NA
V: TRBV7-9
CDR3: CASSLAPGRVDANTGELFF
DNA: TGTGCCAGCAGCTTAGCGCCAGGCAGGGTGGATGCGAACACCGGGGAGCTGTTTTTT

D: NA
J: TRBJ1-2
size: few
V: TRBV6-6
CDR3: CASSYSNGDGYTF
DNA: TGTGCCAGCAGTTACTCGAACGGCGATGGCTACACCTTC

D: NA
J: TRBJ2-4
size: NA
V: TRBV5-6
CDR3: CASSLVSEGLQNIQYF
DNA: TGTGCCAGCAGCTTGGTATCGGAGGGGCTCCAAAACATTCAGTACTTC

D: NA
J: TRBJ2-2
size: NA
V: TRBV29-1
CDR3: CSVEDSHTIGELFF
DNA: TGCAGCGTTGAAGATTCGCACACCATCGGGGAGCTGTTTTTT

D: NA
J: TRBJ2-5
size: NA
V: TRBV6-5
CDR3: CASSYSADQETQYF
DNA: TGTGCCAGCAGTTACTCGGCAGATCAAGAGACCCAGTACTTC

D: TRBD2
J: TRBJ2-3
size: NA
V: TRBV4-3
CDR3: CASSQVAGERGDTQYF
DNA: TGCGCCAGCAGCCAAGTAGCGGGAGAGAGGGGAGATACGCAGTATTTT

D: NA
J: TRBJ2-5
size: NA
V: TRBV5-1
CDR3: CASSLGIWGQTETQYF
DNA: TGCGCCAGCAGCTTGGGGATTTGGGGGCAAACGGAGACCCAGTACTTC

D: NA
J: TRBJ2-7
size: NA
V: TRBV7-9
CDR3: CASSLWADDSYEQYF
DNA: TGTGCCAGCAGTTTGTGGGCGGATGACTCCTACGAGCAGTACTTC

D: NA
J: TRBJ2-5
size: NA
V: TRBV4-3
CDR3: CASSQEGVVGETQYF
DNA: TGCGCCAGCAGCCAAGAGGGTGTTGTGGGGGAGACCCAGTACTTC

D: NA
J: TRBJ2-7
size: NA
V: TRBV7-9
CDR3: CASSSRDNPYEQYF
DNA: TGTGCCAGCAGCTCACGGGACAACCCATACGAGCAGTACTTC

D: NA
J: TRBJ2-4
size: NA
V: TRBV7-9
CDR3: CASSVANRDIQYF
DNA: TGTGCCAGCAGTGTTGCGAACAGGGACATTCAGTACTTC

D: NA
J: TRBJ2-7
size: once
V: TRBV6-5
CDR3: CASTHGTDGSYEQYF
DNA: TGTGCCAGCACCCACGGAACGGATGGCTCCTACGAGCAGTACTTC

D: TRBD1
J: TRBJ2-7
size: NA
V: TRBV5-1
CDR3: CASSLETGGSYEQYF
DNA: TGCGCCAGCAGCTTGGAGACAGGGGGTTCCTACGAGCAGTACTTC

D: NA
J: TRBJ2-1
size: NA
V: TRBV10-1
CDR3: CASSDKKGSSYNEQFF
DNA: TGCGCCAGCAGTGACAAAAAGGGGAGCTCCTACAATGAGCAGTTCTTC

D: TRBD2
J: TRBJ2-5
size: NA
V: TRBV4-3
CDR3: CASSQGGTSGQETQYF
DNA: TGCGCCAGCAGCCAGGGAGGGACTAGCGGACAAGAGACCCAGTACTTC

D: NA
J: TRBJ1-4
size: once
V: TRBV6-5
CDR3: CASSYRWHFTNEKLFF
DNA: TGTGCCAGCAGTTACAGGTGGCACTTTACTAATGAAAAACTGTTTTTT

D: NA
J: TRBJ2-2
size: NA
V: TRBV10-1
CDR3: CASSESVIAENTGELFF
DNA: TGCGCCAGCAGTGAGTCCGTCATAGCGGAGAACACCGGGGAGCTGTTTTTT

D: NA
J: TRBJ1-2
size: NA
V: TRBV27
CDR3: CASSPSTGQLIYGYTF
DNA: TGTGCCAGCAGCCCTTCCACGGGACAATTAATCTATGGCTACACCTTC

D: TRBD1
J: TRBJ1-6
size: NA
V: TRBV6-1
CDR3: CASSEGTGGSPLHF
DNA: TGTGCCAGCAGTGAGGGGACAGGGGGATCACCCCTCCACTTT

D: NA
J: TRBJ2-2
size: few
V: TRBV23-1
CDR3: CASSHRGTGELFF
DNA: TGCGCCAGCAGCCATCGAGGGACCGGGGAGCTGTTTTTT

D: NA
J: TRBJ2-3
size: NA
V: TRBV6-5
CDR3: CASSPRGGNTDTQYF
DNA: TGTGCCAGCTCCCCTAGGGGCGGGAACACAGATACGCAGTATTTT

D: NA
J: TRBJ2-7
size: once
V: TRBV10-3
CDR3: CAISASGPHEQYF
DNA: TGTGCCATCAGTGCCAGCGGGCCCCACGAGCAGTACTTC

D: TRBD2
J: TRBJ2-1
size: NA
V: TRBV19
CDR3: CASSTAGTSGRAPSSYNEQFF
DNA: TGTGCCAGTAGTACGGCCGGGACTAGCGGGAGGGCCCCAAGCTCCTACAATGAGCAGTTCTTC

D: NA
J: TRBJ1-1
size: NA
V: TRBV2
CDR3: CASRDRLNTEAFF
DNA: TGTGCCAGCAGGGACAGACTGAACACTGAAGCTTTCTTT

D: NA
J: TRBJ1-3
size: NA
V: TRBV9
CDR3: CASSAISGNTIYF
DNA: TGTGCCAGCAGCGCCATCTCTGGAAACACCATATATTTT

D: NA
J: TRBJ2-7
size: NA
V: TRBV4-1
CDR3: CASSHAGPNYEQYF
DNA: TGCGCCAGCAGCCACGCAGGGCCTAACTACGAGCAGTACTTC

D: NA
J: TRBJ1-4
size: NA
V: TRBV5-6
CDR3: CASSLGFNEKLFF
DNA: TGTGCCAGCAGCTTGGGGTTTAATGAAAAACTGTTTTTT

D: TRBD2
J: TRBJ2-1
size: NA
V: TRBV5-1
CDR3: CASRLSSGIYNEQFF
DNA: TGCGCCAGCAGGTTGTCTAGCGGGATTTACAATGAGCAGTTCTTC

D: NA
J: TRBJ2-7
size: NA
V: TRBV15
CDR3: CATSRVPGSYEQYF
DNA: TGTGCCACCAGCAGAGTACCTGGTAGCTACGAGCAGTACTTC

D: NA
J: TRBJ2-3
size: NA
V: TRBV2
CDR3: CASSEIRSFPDTQYF
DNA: TGTGCCAGCAGTGAGATTAGGAGTTTCCCAGATACGCAGTATTTT

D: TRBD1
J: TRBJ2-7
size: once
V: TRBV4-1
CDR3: CASSQERDRGHEQYF
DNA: TGCGCCAGCAGCCAAGAACGGGACAGGGGCCACGAGCAGTACTTC

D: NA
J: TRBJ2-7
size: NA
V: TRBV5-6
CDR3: CASSLYIAYEQYF
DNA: TGTGCCAGCAGCTTGTACATAGCCTACGAGCAGTACTTC

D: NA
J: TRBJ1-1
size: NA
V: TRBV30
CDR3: CAWSAVGRGQAGDTEAFF
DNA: TGTGCCTGGAGTGCGGTGGGGCGGGGGCAGGCCGGAGACACTGAAGCTTTCTTT

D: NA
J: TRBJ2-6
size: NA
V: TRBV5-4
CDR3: CASSSQGFGANVLTF
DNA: TGTGCCAGCAGCTCCCAGGGATTTGGGGCCAACGTCCTGACTTTC

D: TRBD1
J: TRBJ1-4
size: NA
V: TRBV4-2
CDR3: CASSPFEGAGEKLFF
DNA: TGTGCCAGCAGCCCATTCGAGGGGGCGGGTGAAAAACTGTTTTTT

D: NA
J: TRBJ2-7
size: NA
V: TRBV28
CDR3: CASSLNTDISYEQYF
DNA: TGTGCCAGCAGTTTAAATACCGACATCTCCTACGAGCAGTACTTC